The entry that follows covers one TCR beta chain sequence. Its antigen remains unidentified. No qualities accompany the bases; no much larger clone lies one base away. The data belong to a study of OX40 agonist ivuxolimab in advanced cancers. Concerning the study at large: Ivuxolimab was an agonistic, fully human IgG2 monoclonal antibody directed against OX40 (CD134), a costimulatory receptor. Peripheral TCRbeta sequencing aimed to test whether ivuxolimab altered TCR sequence diversity and caused clonal T-cell expansion. Of the approximately 50 dose-escalation patients, hepatocellular carcinoma was present in around 19, melanoma in approximately 15, renal cell carcinoma in 9 and head and neck cancer in 9. Three dose-escalation patients achieved partial responses, one with hepatocellular carcinoma and two with cutaneous melanoma. In the dose-escalation cohort, 82.7% of patients were male, and the mean age was approximately 60 years, with a range of roughly 20 to 80. Prior anti-PD-1, anti-PD-L1 or anti-CTLA-4 therapy was permitted, and about two fifths of dose-escalation patients had received checkpoint inhibitors. The paper describes the monotherapy dose-escalation part (N = 52 patients) of the phase I trial of ivuxolimab. Intravenous ivuxolimab was administered to patients every 2 weeks at six dose levels: 0.01, 0.1, 0.3, 1.5, 3 and 10 mg/kg. Results the study describes overall, beyond this receptor: At doses of 0.1 to 3.0 mg/kg, clonal expansion of both CD4+ and CD8+ T cells in blood was seen between baseline and week 6. In the 0.1-3.0 mg/kg groups, partial responders were among the patients with the lowest normalized peripheral clonal expansion, particularly in CD8+ T cells. The antigen specificity of the peripheral T cells that underwent clonal expansion was not determined. Low levels of normalized T-cell clonal expansion were also seen in some nonresponding patients. After ivuxolimab, more expanded clones were found on average in CD8+ T cells than in CD4+ T cells.

Patients with autoimmune disease history or receiving systemic immunosuppression were excluded from the trial. In every dose cohort, peripheral blood was drawn for TCR sequencing at baseline, cycle 4 day 1, and cycle 7 day 1. Samples came from an open-label, multicenter, first-in-human phase I dose-escalation trial of ivuxolimab. Adults with locally advanced or metastatic melanoma, renal cell carcinoma, hepatocellular carcinoma or head and neck squamous cell carcinoma were enrolled in the trial. CD4+ and CD8+ T cells were sorted separately from peripheral blood before TCR sequencing. Genomic DNA was isolated from the sorted cells so that the TCRbeta CDR3 region could be sequenced. TCRbeta CDR3 regions were sequenced using the immunoSEQ Assay. Drawn from immuneACCESS, this table holds only the in-frame rearrangements with V and J called that TCRdb kept. Clones are partly lost; checked studies trace under half to an unresolved V gene and leave the rest unexplained. The sample table contains 75,000 to 95,000 clones; only one count was recorded for approximately 80% of them. The ten largest clones add up to around 0.5% of the sample.

CDR1 and CDR2 (SGHTA, FQGNSA) derive from the germline V gene. V sheds 1 base and J sheds 4 bases, leaving 13 bases between their ends. The CDR3 sequence holds 15 residues, the cysteine and phenylalanine included. Only the CDR3 portion is preserved as DNA: 45 bases, with reading frame beginning at the first base. The sequence was obtained from an adult with an advanced solid tumor such as melanoma, head and neck, liver or kidney cancer. The sample in question was CD4+ or CD8+ T cells sorted from blood, obtained in a trial of the OX40 agonist ivuxolimab. The receptor chain draws on TRBV7-2 and TRBJ1-1, with a tentative D gene TRBD1 over 6 matching bases. The nucleotide sequence is given as TGTGCCAGCAGCTTAGGTGGGGGGCTTCCCACTGAAGCTTTCTTT. It codes for CASSLGGGLPTEAFF. With all but the CDR3 taken from the reference TRBV7-2 and TRBJ1-1 genes, the full variable domain is: GAGVSQSPSNKVTEKGKDVELRCDPISGHTALYWYRQSLGQGLEFLIYFQGNSAPDKSGLPSDRFSAERTGGSVSTLTIQRTQQEDSAVYLCASSLGGGLPTEAFFGQGTRLTVV.